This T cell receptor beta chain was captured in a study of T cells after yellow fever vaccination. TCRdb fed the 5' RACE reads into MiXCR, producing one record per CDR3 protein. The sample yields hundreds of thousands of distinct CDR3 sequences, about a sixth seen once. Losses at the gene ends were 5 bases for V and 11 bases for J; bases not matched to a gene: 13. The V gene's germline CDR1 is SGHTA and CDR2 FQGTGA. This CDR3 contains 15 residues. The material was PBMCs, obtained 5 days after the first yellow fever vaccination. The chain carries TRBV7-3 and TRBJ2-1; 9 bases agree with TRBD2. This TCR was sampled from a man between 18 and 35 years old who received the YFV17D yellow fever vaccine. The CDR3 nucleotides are TGTGCCAGCAGCCCCCAAAGGGCGGGGGGGAACAAGCAGTTCTTC. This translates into CASSPQRAGGNKQFF.